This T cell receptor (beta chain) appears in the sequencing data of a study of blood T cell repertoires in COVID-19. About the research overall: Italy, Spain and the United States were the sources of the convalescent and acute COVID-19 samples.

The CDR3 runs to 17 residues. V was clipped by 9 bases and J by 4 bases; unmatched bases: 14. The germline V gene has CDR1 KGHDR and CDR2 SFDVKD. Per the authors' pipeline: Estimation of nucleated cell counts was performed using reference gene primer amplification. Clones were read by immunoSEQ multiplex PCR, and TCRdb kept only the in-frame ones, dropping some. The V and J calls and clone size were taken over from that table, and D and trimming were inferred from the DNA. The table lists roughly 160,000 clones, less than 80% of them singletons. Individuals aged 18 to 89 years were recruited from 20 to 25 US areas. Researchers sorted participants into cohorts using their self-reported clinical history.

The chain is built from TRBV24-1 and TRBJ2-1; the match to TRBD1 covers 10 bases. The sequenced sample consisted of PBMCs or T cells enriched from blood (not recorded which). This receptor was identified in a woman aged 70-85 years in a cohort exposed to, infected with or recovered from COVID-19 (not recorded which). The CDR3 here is CATVVEGGGQGYNEQFF. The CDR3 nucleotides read TGTGCCACCGTGGTGGAGGGTGGGGGACAGGGGTACAATGAGCAGTTCTTC.